This T cell receptor (beta chain) was identified during a study of CD4 T cells in relation to SARS-CoV-2 and coronaviruses (dated by TCRdb to the early 2020s). For context, the study as a whole: In the ViraFEST assay, PBMCs were grown with antigen for roughly ten days, and TCR beta CDR3s were then sequenced to identify antigen-specific clonal expansions. The negative reference condition was either a culture with an HIV-1 Nef peptide pool or a culture with no peptide. Shared crossreactive spike epitopes were mapped to their HLA restriction using patient-derived lymphoblastoid cell lines. Memory CD4+ T cell crossreactivity between SARS-CoV-2 and common cold coronavirus spike proteins was assessed at the TCR clonotype level in the study. The Adaptive Biotechnologies TCR-sequencing kit was used for samples from a few pre-COVID donors and for the naive versus memory experiments, whereas the other data were Illumina-based. Expansion assays from other donors in the study were sequenced with a different, Illumina-based TCR-beta assay.

What the study reported, not specific to this receptor: Because no donor provided both pre-pandemic and post-infection samples, tracing the source of pre-existing responses was limited. Because the crossreactivity analysis focused on spike protein, crossreactivity against other viral proteins was not assessed. Significantly weaker SARS-CoV-2-driven expansion was shown by crossreactive clones than by monoreactive clones, consistent with antigenic imprinting. Small numbers of patients and of tested TCRs were a limitation of the study. Roughly 64% of donors had memory CD4+ clonotypes that crossrecognized SARS-CoV-2 and at least one common cold coronavirus spike.

Turning to this clone: The antigen it recognizes is unknown. Nothing much larger sits one base from this clone, and base qualities are not available.

Library construction relied on the immunoSEQ multiplex PCR assay. Per the original workflow: During preprocessing, nonproductive sequences were removed, along with CDR3s that did not begin with C, did not end with F or W, or were shorter than 7 amino acids. The MANAFEST web app identified antigen-specific clonotypes based on expansion compared with the reference and other culture wells. A clone was considered positive if the clone showed significant expansion compared with the reference culture in 2 of 3 replicate wells at an FDR below 0.05. A further requirement for positive clones was significant expansion compared with all other tandem wells, along with an odds ratio above 5. After three terminal residues were trimmed from each end, CDR3 homology was quantified as pairwise Levenshtein distance using the stringdist R package. The immuneACCESS repertoire file appears here via TCRdb, limited to in-frame rearrangements. These files lack a portion of the clones; in checked studies, under half of the deficit traces to unresolved V genes, and the cause of the others is not known. V, J and clone size reflect that table, while D and trimming were determined from the DNA. The sample table lists more than 20,000 clones, over 65% of them with a count of one. The ten largest make up approximately 11% of the sample.

CD4+ T cells from unexposed donors were collected before the COVID-19 pandemic (2011-2018). After around 10 days of culture, CD4+ T cells were isolated with the EasySep CD4+ T cell isolation kit. As cell number allowed, CD4+ T cells from unexposed donors were tested for reactivity to SARS-CoV-2 S and N and to four common cold coronavirus spike pools. Each well received under 2.5 million PBMCs, cultured in IMDM supplemented with 5% human AB serum and around 9 IU/ml IL-2. Half of the culture medium was replaced with fresh IL-2-containing medium on days 3 and 7. In general, every peptide culture condition was set up in three replicate wells. Leukapheresis product for the unexposed donors was purchased commercially. PBMCs were isolated from leukapheresis product or whole blood by Ficoll-Paque PLUS gradient centrifugation. PBMCs were either cryopreserved at -140 degrees C or used fresh in the expansion assay. The QIAamp Micro DNA Kit was used to extract genomic DNA from the CD4+ T cells.

The trim is 6 bases for V and 0 bases for J, with a gap of 9 bases between the germline ends. According to the germline V gene, CDR1 reads ENHRY and CDR2 reads SYGVKD. Including the terminal cysteine and phenylalanine, the CDR3 comprises 14 residues. Only CDR3 DNA is held: 42 bases, read in frame from base 1. Sequenced material: CD4+ T cells from PBMCs, cultured in vitro. The chain was built from TRBV10-3 and TRBJ1-3; the D gene lacks a confident call. The receptor was isolated from a human donor in good health. The CDR3 protein sequence reads: CAIRDGTSGNTIYF. The DNA reads TGTGCCATCAGAGACGGAACCTCTGGAAACACCATATATTTT.